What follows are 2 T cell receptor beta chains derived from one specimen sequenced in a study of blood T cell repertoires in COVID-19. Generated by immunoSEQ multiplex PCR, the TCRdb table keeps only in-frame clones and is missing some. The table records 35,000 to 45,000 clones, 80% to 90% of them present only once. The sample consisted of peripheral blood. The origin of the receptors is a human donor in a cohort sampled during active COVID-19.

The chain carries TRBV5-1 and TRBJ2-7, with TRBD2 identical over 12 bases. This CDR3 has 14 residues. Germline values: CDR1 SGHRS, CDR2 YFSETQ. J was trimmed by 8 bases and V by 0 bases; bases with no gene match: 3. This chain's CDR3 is CASSLGTSGDKQYF. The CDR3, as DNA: TGCGCCAGCAGCTTGGGGACTAGCGGGGATAAGCAGTACTTC.

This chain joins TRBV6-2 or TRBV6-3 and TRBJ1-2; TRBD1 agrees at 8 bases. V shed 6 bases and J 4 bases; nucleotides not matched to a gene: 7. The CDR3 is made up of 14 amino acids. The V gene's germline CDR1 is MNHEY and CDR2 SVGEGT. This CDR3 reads CASSLGQGGYGYTF. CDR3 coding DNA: TGTGCCAGCAGCCTTGGACAGGGAGGCTATGGCTACACCTTC.